This T cell receptor beta chain was recovered during a study of T cell responses to AZD1222 COVID-19 vaccine (dated by TCRdb to 2020 to 2022). Notes on the research overall: Because spike-specific TCR depth and breadth did not differ between the two schedules, AZD1222 recipients who got a second dose at roughly 4 weeks were pooled with those who got a second dose at roughly 12 weeks. Trial participants were enrolled by age into 18-55, 56-69 and 70-plus year subgroups, with around 150, 28 and 57 TCR-sequenced participants respectively. TCR sequencing covered some 240 trial participants: nearly 210 given two doses of AZD1222 and 26 given two doses of MenACWY control vaccine. What the study reported, not specific to this receptor: Nearly half of unique spike-specific TCRs reportedly recognized epitopes outside regions mutated in the B.1.351 and B.1.1.7 variants. Spike-specific TCR breadth and depth rose significantly after two AZD1222 doses compared with day 0 and with MenACWY recipients. Participants were mostly white British and included more females than males, and it was suggested by the authors that clonal diversity may have been underestimated. Conclusions about previously exposed vaccinees are limited because only six or seven AZD1222 recipients were SARS-CoV-2 seropositive at baseline. The whole spike protein was spanned by vaccine-associated CD4 TCRs, and dominant responses were seen in regions 160-218 and 743-854. The 56-69-year group was small, and its depth increase did not reach significance, likely because of low power. No day 14 peak-response samples were available, so repertoires were characterized only after the peak T cell response.

The CDR3 regions of human TCRbeta chains were analyzed by immunosequencing. The authors' pipeline ran thus. TCRs in the repertoires were matched against a reference library of SARS-CoV-2-specific TCRs that had been generated with the MIRA antigen-specificity platform. Breadth was defined as the fraction of unique TCRs that were SARS-CoV-2-associated. Depth was defined as the fraction of total T cells that were SARS-CoV-2-associated. Using the MIRA data, every spike-specific TCR was mapped to the spike region that the TCR reacted to and assigned to either a CD4 or a CD8 class. Log10-transformed breadth and depth values were compared by one-way ANOVA with Sidak's multiple comparisons tests. TCRdb holds this immuneACCESS table with in-frame rearrangements only. Some clones are missing; in checked studies, unresolved V genes explain under half, and the rest has no known cause. V and J calls plus clone size are reproduced from that table; the DNA served to infer D and trimming. Within this sample are around 71,000 clones, with 82% of them counted one time only. The top ten hold about 3.1% of the sample.

The intended sense of this specimen's time point label: baseline before first vaccination. The vaccinee samples were drawn from two UK trials, COV001 and COV002, one of which was a single-blind randomized controlled phase 2/3 trial testing AZD1222 (ChAdOx1 nCoV-19) in healthy adults. Trial participant PBMC samples were collected at day 0 and day 28 after the second dose for TCRbeta chain sequencing. V is reduced by 3 bases and J by 3 bases, leaving a spacing of 8 bases between them. In the germline V gene, CDR1 corresponds to SQVTM and CDR2 to ANQGSEA. There are 12 amino acids in the CDR3, from cysteine to phenylalanine inclusive. Only the CDR3 region is kept as DNA, spanning 36 bases read in frame from base 1. Turning to this clone: Its antigen has not been determined. No qualities accompany the bases; no much larger clone lies one base away.

The sequences come from peripheral blood, collected on day 0 of AZD1222 vaccination. The clonotype was recovered from an adult in good health. In this chain, TRBV29-1 is recombined with TRBJ2-5; confidence is insufficient to name the D gene. The sequenced DNA: TGCAGCGTTGAGGAGATTAAAGAGACCCAGTACTTC. Its coded protein is CSVEEIKETQYF.